A selection of T cell receptor beta chains follows, all from one sample in a study of OX40 agonist ivuxolimab in advanced cancers. TCRdb's copy holds only in-frame clones and misses some; the assay was immunoSEQ multiplex PCR. The data show roughly 66,000 clones, roughly 80% seen once. Sequences were derived from CD4+ or CD8+ T cells sorted from blood, sampled in a trial of the OX40 agonist ivuxolimab. The source is an adult with an advanced solid tumor such as melanoma, head and neck, liver or kidney cancer. The CDR3 runs from the conserved cysteine through the conserved F or W. A D gene is named only where the DNA matches it firmly. Not every row has a clone size; where given, it reads once, few, many or a size class.

d_gene | j_gene | v_gene | abundance | CDR3nt | CDR3aa
. | TRBJ2-3 | TRBV7-8 | . | TGTGCCAGCAGCTTAGAGGGTAGGGGGGAGGAAGATACGCAGTATTTT | CASSLEGRGEEDTQYF
. | TRBJ2-1 | TRBV2 | . | TGTGCCAGCAGTTTACAGGGCCCCTCCTACAATGAGCAGTTCTTC | CASSLQGPSYNEQFF
. | TRBJ1-4 | TRBV6-7 | . | TGTGCCAGCAGCCTCCAGAGGGATGAAAAACTGTTTTTT | CASSLQRDEKLFF
TRBD2 | TRBJ2-3 | TRBV2 | . | TGTGCCAGCAGTGTACTAGCGGGGGGGTCTAGCACAGATACGCAGTATTTT | CASSVLAGGSSTDTQYF
. | TRBJ1-6 | TRBV4-1 | . | TGCGCCAGCAGCCAAGACCGGAGACCGATTAATTCACCCCTCCACTTT | CASSQDRRPINSPLHF
TRBD1 | TRBJ2-7 | TRBV27 | . | TGTGCCAGCAGGCGGACAGGAACCCCCTACGAGCAGTACTTC | CASRRTGTPYEQYF
. | TRBJ1-5 | TRBV27 | . | TGTGCCAGCGCTGGGATGTCCGGGCCCCAGCATTTT | CASAGMSGPQHF
. | TRBJ2-5 | TRBV27 | once | TGTGCCAGCAGTGCCGTTAGGGGCGGGGAGACCCAGTACTTC | CASSAVRGGETQYF
. | TRBJ2-1 | TRBV9 | once | TGTGCCAGCAGCACCAGGGAAGGGGAGCAGTTCTTC | CASSTREGEQFF
. | TRBJ1-5 | TRBV7-2 | . | TGTGCCAGCAGCCCCGGGGAAGGGCTGCCTCAGCCCCAGCATTTT | CASSPGEGLPQPQHF
. | TRBJ2-3 | TRBV7-3 | . | TGTGCCAGCAGCTTAACCGCCGGGGGAGATACGCAGTATTTT | CASSLTAGGDTQYF
. | TRBJ1-5 | TRBV18 | . | TGTGCCAGCTCACCTGCAGGCCCCAATTATAGCAATCAGCCCCAGCATTTT | CASSPAGPNYSNQPQHF
TRBD2 | TRBJ2-1 | TRBV10-2 | few | TGCGCCAGCAGTGAGAGATTCAGCGGGGGAGTCTACAATGAGCAGTTCTTC | CASSERFSGGVYNEQFF
. | TRBJ2-3 | TRBV5-1 | . | TGCGCCAGCAGCGTGGGGGGTACTCTAGCCTCAGATACGCAGTATTTT | CASSVGGTLASDTQYF
TRBD2 | TRBJ2-1 | TRBV4-1 | . | TGCGCCAGCAGCCTACGGACTAGCGGGGGGGGTGTTTACAATGAGCAGTTCTTC | CASSLRTSGGGVYNEQFF
. | TRBJ2-6 | TRBV21-1 | . | TGTGCCAGCAGCAGTCCGGAAACTGGGGCCAACGTCCTGACTTTC | CASSSPETGANVLTF
. | TRBJ2-7 | TRBV2 | . | TGTGCCAGCAGTGGGGGCGCGTACGAGCAGTACTTC | CASSGGAYEQYF
. | TRBJ2-3 | TRBV18 | . | TGTGCCAGCTCAGCCCGGATAGGGGCCAACACAGATACGCAGTATTTT | CASSARIGANTDTQYF
. | TRBJ2-5 | TRBV6-1 | once | TGTGCCAGCAGCGGGACGACGAACTTCCAAGAGACCCAGTACTTC | CASSGTTNFQETQYF
. | TRBJ1-2 | TRBV18 | . | TGTGCCAGCTCTGAGGGCCGGGAGGGCTACACCTTC | CASSEGREGYTF
TRBD2 | TRBJ2-3 | TRBV7-3 | . | TGTGCCAGCAGCTCCCAAGCGGGAGGTGGCACAGATACGCAGTATTTT | CASSSQAGGGTDTQYF
. | TRBJ1-5 | TRBV30 | . | TGTGCCTGGAGTGTACAGGGAGGGAGCAATCAGCCCCAGCATTTT | CAWSVQGGSNQPQHF
TRBD1 | TRBJ2-1 | TRBV5-1 | few | TGCGCCAGCAGCTTATCGGGACAGGGAGATAAAAAGCAGTTCTTC | CASSLSGQGDKKQFF
TRBD1 | TRBJ2-7 | TRBV10-3 | . | TGTGCCACTTTAGCTAGGGACAGGGGGCAGGGCGAGCAGTACTTC | CATLARDRGQGEQYF
. | TRBJ1-2 | TRBV5-1 | . | TGCGCCAGCAGCGACGGAAACTATGGCTACACCTTC | CASSDGNYGYTF
. | TRBJ1-5 | TRBV6-1 | . | TGTGCCAGCAGTGCCCCTTTTACAGGGTCATATCAGCCCCAGCATTTT | CASSAPFTGSYQPQHF
TRBD1 | TRBJ1-2 | TRBV19 | . | TGTGCCAGTAGTAGGGGACAGGGGAGCTATGGCTACACCTTC | CASSRGQGSYGYTF
TRBD1 | TRBJ2-2 | TRBV19 | . | TGTGCCAGTACGGGACAGGGGATCTTCCTAGCCGGGGAGCTGTTTTTT | CASTGQGIFLAGELFF
. | TRBJ2-4 | TRBV19 | . | TGTGCCAGTAGTATGGGTTCCGACAGAAACAAAAACATTCAGTACTTC | CASSMGSDRNKNIQYF
. | TRBJ2-1 | TRBV20-1 | . | TGCAGTGCTAGAGCCCAGAACGAGCAGTTCTTC | CSARAQNEQFF
. | TRBJ1-2 | TRBV2 | . | TGTGCCAGCAGGGAGGGAGGTGATGGCTACACCTTC | CASREGGDGYTF
TRBD1 | TRBJ1-2 | TRBV29-1 | . | TGCAGCGGACAGGGGGCGTATGGCTACACCTTC | CSGQGAYGYTF
TRBD1 | TRBJ2-3 | TRBV7-9 | . | TGTGCCAGCAGCTTAGACCCGGGACAGGGGATAGATACGCAGTATTTT | CASSLDPGQGIDTQYF
. | TRBJ2-3 | TRBV10-3 | . | TGTGCCATCAGTGCCCCTTCGGGGGGCCGTTCTAGCACAGATACGCAGTATTTT | CAISAPSGGRSSTDTQYF
. | TRBJ2-1 | TRBV14 | . | TGTGCCAGCAGCCAATTTGACAGATACAATGAGCAGTTCTTC | CASSQFDRYNEQFF
. | TRBJ1-1 | TRBV7-8 | . | TGTGCCAGCAGCGTTGGACATATATCTGAAGCTTTCTTT | CASSVGHISEAFF
. | TRBJ1-1 | TRBV10-3 | few | TGTGCCATCAAAGGTAGCAACATGAACACTGAAGCTTTCTTT | CAIKGSNMNTEAFF
TRBD2 | TRBJ2-3 | TRBV30 | . | TGTGCCTGGAGTGTAGCCCCGGCGGGGGTTGGGGATACGCAGTATTTT | CAWSVAPAGVGDTQYF
TRBD2 | TRBJ2-3 | TRBV10-3 | few | TGTGCCATCGCCGGGACTAGCGGGGACCCAGCTACGCAGTATTTT | CAIAGTSGDPATQYF
TRBD2 | TRBJ2-5 | TRBV27 | . | TGTGCCAGCAGTTTAAGGGCTAGCGGGAGGGAGACCCAGTACTTC | CASSLRASGRETQYF
. | TRBJ2-1 | TRBV18 | . | TGTGCCAGCTCAGGGGGGACAGCTGGTGAGCAGTTCTTC | CASSGGTAGEQFF
. | TRBJ1-4 | TRBV19 | . | TGTGCCAGTAGCCCCAACCGGGACACTAATGAAAAACTGTTTTTT | CASSPNRDTNEKLFF
TRBD1 | TRBJ2-3 | TRBV2 | few | TGTGCCAGCAACACACGGACGGGACAGGGGGGAGATACGCAGTATTTT | CASNTRTGQGGDTQYF
TRBD2 | TRBJ2-1 | TRBV7-9 | . | TGTGCCAGCAGCTTAGGTAGTCGCGGGAGCAATGAGCAGTTCTTC | CASSLGSRGSNEQFF
TRBD1 | TRBJ1-2 | TRBV5-1 | . | TGCGCCAGCAGCTTGGACCCCGGACAGGGGGTCTACACCTTC | CASSLDPGQGVYTF
. | TRBJ1-4 | TRBV6-1 | . | TGTGCCAGCAGTGAAACAACTAATGAAAAACTGTTTTTT | CASSETTNEKLFF
. | TRBJ2-5 | TRBV4-1 | . | TGCGCCAGCAGCCAAGATCGGCTAGCCCGGGGGACCCAGTACTTC | CASSQDRLARGTQYF
TRBD2 | TRBJ2-1 | TRBV7-3 | few | TGTGCCAGCAGCCCCGAACTAGCGATAAGCTCCTACAATGAGCAGTTCTTC | CASSPELAISSYNEQFF
TRBD1 | TRBJ2-5 | TRBV28 | once | TGTGCCAGCAGTTTAATGGTACAGGGGCCCCAAGAGACCCAGTACTTC | CASSLMVQGPQETQYF
. | TRBJ2-7 | TRBV9 | . | TGTGCCAGCAGCGTAGAGTCAGCAGGAAGGGAGCAGTACTTC | CASSVESAGREQYF
. | TRBJ2-5 | TRBV5-1 | . | TGCGCCAGCAGCCCCGAAGGGGAGGCGGAGACCCAGTACTTC | CASSPEGEAETQYF
TRBD1 | TRBJ2-3 | TRBV29-1 | . | TGCAGCGGGCGGACAGGGGGCACAGATACGCAGTATTTT | CSGRTGGTDTQYF
. | TRBJ1-2 | TRBV14 | . | TGTGCCAGCAGCCGGCAGGGTTTAGCTAACTATGGCTACACCTTC | CASSRQGLANYGYTF
. | TRBJ2-7 | TRBV6-6 | once | TGTGCCAGCAGTAACTCCGGCGGCTCCTACGAGCAGTACTTC | CASSNSGGSYEQYF
. | TRBJ1-2 | TRBV28 | . | TGTGCCAGCAGTTTATCCTCGGGGGGATATGGCTACACCTTC | CASSLSSGGYGYTF
TRBD2 | TRBJ2-5 | TRBV14 | . | TGTGCCAGCGGCGGACTAGCGGGGGGGCCAGGGCAAGAGACCCAGTACTTC | CASGGLAGGPGQETQYF
. | TRBJ2-3 | TRBV9 | . | TGTGCCAGCAGCGCCGGGGCACAGGCGGATACACAGTATTTT | CASSAGAQADTQYF
TRBD2 | TRBJ2-3 | TRBV6-5 | . | TGTGCCAGCAACCCCACTAGCGGGTATAGAGATACGCAGTATTTT | CASNPTSGYRDTQYF
. | TRBJ1-1 | TRBV30 | . | TGTGCCTGGAGTACCATAAACACTGAAGCTTTCTTT | CAWSTINTEAFF
TRBD1 | TRBJ1-5 | TRBV28 | few | TGTGCCAGCAGTCCACAGGGGGCAGGGGGTTATCAGCCCCAGCATTTT | CASSPQGAGGYQPQHF